Listed here are 30 T cell receptor beta chains from one sample, sequenced in a study of blood T cell repertoires in COVID-19. Data came from immunoSEQ multiplex PCR; TCRdb stores just in-frame clones and leaves some out. The table has roughly 190,000 clones, approximately 80% seen once. Sequencing was carried out using peripheral blood. These receptors were obtained from a woman in her 70s with COVID-19, enrolled during active disease.

This chain links TRBV27 with TRBJ2-3; TRBD2 aligns across 7 bases. Germline trimming cut 7 bases from V and 2 bases from J; bases unmatched to any gene: 9. The length of the CDR3 is 15 residues. Per the germline V gene, CDR1 is MNHEY and CDR2 is SMNVEV (reference sequence). CDR3 nucleotides: TGTGCCAGCAAAGTGTCGAGCGGGGTCACAGATACGCAGTATTTT. Its translation: CASKVSSGVTDTQYF.

The chain links TRBV12-3 or TRBV12-4 to TRBJ1-2, with a possible D match to TRBD1 (5 bases). Deletions cut 5 bases from V and 1 base from J, with 8 bases between. CDR3 length: 13 residues. The CDR3 is CASSGQGNYGYTF. The CDR3 DNA follows: TGTGCCAGCAGTGGGCAGGGTAACTATGGCTACACCTTC.

The rearrangement links TRBV4-2 to TRBJ2-3, with D uncertain. This CDR3 comprises 14 residues. V was pared by 0 bases and J by 4 bases, with 8 bases between. The germline gives CDR1 LGHNA, CDR2 YNFKEQ. CDR3 in DNA: TGTGCCAGCAGCCAAGATGCGCGGTCAGATACGCAGTATTTT. Translating gives CASSQDARSDTQYF.

The rearrangement joins TRBV19 to TRBJ1-1; perhaps TRBD1 as D (5 bases). V gave up 6 bases and J gave up 5 bases, with 16 bases separating them. Germline lookup yields CDR1 LNHDA and CDR2 SQIVND (reference sequence). The CDR3 has 14 amino acids. In nucleotides, the CDR3 is TGTGCCAGTAGCATAAAGGGCGGGGGGACTGAAGCTTTCTTT. Amino acid sequence: CASSIKGGGTEAFF.

This chain connects TRBV5-1 to TRBJ1-1, with TRBD1 as a possible D gene (5 bases). The CDR3 sequence is 14 residues long. CDR1 and CDR2 (germline): SGHRS, YFSETQ. Trimming took off 3 bases at V and 5 bases at J, with 14 bases between the two ends. CDR3: CASSSTASGTEAFF. CDR3 nucleotide sequence: TGCGCCAGCAGCTCGACAGCCTCGGGTACTGAAGCTTTCTTT.

The gene calls are TRBV27 and TRBJ2-7, with 11 bases lining up with TRBD2. CDR1 and CDR2 from the germline V gene are MNHEY and SMNVEV (reference sequence). With 6 bases clipped from V and 4 bases from J, the junction kept 8 bases outside the gene matches. The CDR3 runs 15 residues. CDR3 nucleotide sequence: TGTGCCAGCAGCGTAACGGGGACTAGCGGTTACGAGCAGTACTTC. Translation gives CASSVTGTSGYEQYF.

This sequence joins TRBV30 and TRBJ1-6; D gene ambiguous. Trimming removed 1 base at V and 6 bases at J, with 13 bases between. This CDR3 has 15 amino acids. The germline V gene encodes CDR1 GTSNPN and CDR2 SVGIG (reference sequence). CDR3 loop: CAWSGEVRPNSPLHF. The CDR3, as DNA: TGTGCCTGGAGTGGGGAGGTCAGGCCTAATTCACCCCTCCACTTT.

The sample holds a few counts of this clone. The rearrangement uses TRBV12-3 or TRBV12-4 and TRBJ1-3, with unresolved D. The CDR3 has 13 residues. V was trimmed by 8 bases and J by 0 bases, leaving 8 bases between them. CDR3 nucleotide sequence: TGTGCCAGCCGCGTTAGCTCTGGAAACACCATATATTTT. Translating gives CASRVSSGNTIYF.

The V call is TRBV5-8, the J call TRBJ2-3, with D maybe TRBD2 (6 bases). From germline, CDR1 is SGHTS and CDR2 YDEGEE. V was pared by 2 bases and J by 3 bases, with 7 bases between. The CDR3 contains 13 residues. CDR3 coding DNA: TGTGCCAGCAGCTTACTAGCAACAGATACGCAGTATTTT. Translated: CASSLLATDTQYF. Using reference TRBV5-8 and TRBJ2-3 for the parts outside the CDR3, the full variable domain is EAGVTQSPTHLIKTRGQQATLRCSPISGHTSVYWYQQALGLGLQFLLWYDEGEERNRGNFPPRFSGRQFPNYSSELNVNALELEDSALYLCASSLLATDTQYFGPGTRLTVL.

CDR3 sequence: CASSVTSGQETQYF. CDR3 coding DNA: TGTGCCAGCAGTGTGACTAGCGGCCAAGAGACCCAGTACTTC. V gene TRBV27 combines with J gene TRBJ2-5; 9 nucleotides align to TRBD2. This CDR3 spans 14 amino acids. Trimming took 5 bases from V and 1 from J; bases not matched to a gene: 2. From germline, CDR1 is MNHEY and CDR2 SMNVEV (reference sequence).

The CDR3 region has the DNA TGTGCCTGGGCGCAGGGGAGAAGGGAGACCCAGTACTTC. It specifies CAWAQGRRETQYF. The rearrangement joins TRBV30 to TRBJ2-5; D might be TRBD1 (6 bases). Trimming took 5 bases from V and 5 from J, leaving 15 bases between them. Germline V gives CDR1 GTSNPN, CDR2 SVGIG (reference sequence). This CDR3 comprises 13 residues.

The chain's CDR3 is CASSQMRGEKLFF. The CDR3 DNA follows: TGTGCCAGCAGCCAAATGAGGGGGGAAAAACTGTTTTTT. The chain recombines TRBV3-1 (or the pseudogene TRBV3-2) with TRBJ1-4; maybe TRBD1 (6 bases). This CDR3 is 13 amino acids long. V dropped 2 bases and J dropped 8 bases, with 9 bases sitting between them. Germline-derived CDR1 and CDR2 are LGHDT and YNNKEL (reference sequence).

The V call is TRBV11-2, the J call TRBJ1-5; a weak D match, TRBD1 (6 bases). The CDR3 has 15 amino acids. Germline lookup yields CDR1 SGHAT and CDR2 FQNNGV. The V and J ends lost 4 bases and 0 bases respectively, with 10 bases between them. Here the CDR3 reads CASSSQGFSNQPQHF. The CDR3 nucleotides read TGTGCCAGCAGCTCCCAGGGGTTTAGCAATCAGCCCCAGCATTTT.

The chain is built from TRBV6-5 and TRBJ1-1; D call uncertain. Germline V CDR1 and CDR2: MNHEY, SVGAGI. This CDR3 region has 13 residues. Deletions cut 6 bases from V and 1 base from J, with 9 bases between. CDR3 sequence reads: CASRVAGNTEAFF. In DNA, the CDR3 is TGTGCCAGCAGAGTGGCGGGGAACACTGAAGCTTTCTTT.

This rearrangement joins TRBV28 to TRBJ2-7; TRBD1 might be the D (6 bases). The CDR3 is 16 amino acids. V dropped 7 bases and J dropped 0 bases, with 19 bases sitting between them. The germline V gene encodes CDR1 MDHEN and CDR2 SYDVKM. For the CDR3, the DNA is TGTGCCAGCACCTCTTACGGGACACCTTCCTCCTACGAGCAGTACTTC. It encodes CASTSYGTPSSYEQYF.

The chain links TRBV6-5 to TRBJ2-2; weak D call: TRBD2 (5 bases). V lost 5 bases to trimming and J lost 4 bases, with 11 bases between them. The CDR3 has 14 residues. Germline V gene sequence: CDR1 MNHEY, CDR2 SVGAGI. The CDR3 here is CASSRSSSTGELFF. The DNA for the CDR3 is TGTGCCAGCAGTCGTTCTAGCTCCACCGGGGAGCTGTTTTTT.

The chain employs TRBV11-3 and TRBJ2-1, with D unclear. The CDR3 extends over 15 amino acids. From germline, CDR1 is SGHNT and CDR2 YENEEA. Between the trimmed V and J ends, which lost 8 bases and 2 bases, there was a span of 16 bases. Here the CDR3 DNA reads TGTGCCAGCTCGCCCGGTGATAAGCCCTACAATGAGCAGTTCTTC. Its translation: CASSPGDKPYNEQFF.

The chain combines TRBV3-1 (or the pseudogene TRBV3-2) with TRBJ1-2; 7 positions match TRBD1. CDR1 and CDR2 from the germline V gene are LGHDT and YNNKEL (reference sequence). With V trimmed by 1 base and J by 4 bases, 9 bases remained unmatched. This CDR3 region has 16 residues. The CDR3 region is CASSQGQGQSGYGYTF. The DNA of the CDR3 is TGTGCCAGCAGCCAAGGACAGGGACAGTCTGGCTATGGCTACACCTTC.

V is TRBV28 and J is TRBJ2-7, with TRBD1 identical over 7 bases. Germline CDR1 MDHEN, CDR2 SYDVKM. This CDR3 region has 14 residues. J was trimmed by 0 bases and V by 2 bases; bases with no gene match: 1. CDR3 nucleotide sequence: TGTGCCAGCAGTTTAGGACAGGACTCCTACGAGCAGTACGTC. Encoded protein: CASSLGQDSYEQYV.

The chain combines TRBV7-8 with TRBJ1-5; D may be TRBD1 (5 bases). The CDR3 runs 12 residues. Germline CDR1 is SGHVS and CDR2 is FQNEAQ. Trimming took 5 bases from V and 5 from J, leaving 7 bases between them. DNA of the CDR3: TGTGCCAGCAGCGCGACAGATCAGCCCCAGCATTTT. This codes for CASSATDQPQHF.

CDR3 nucleotide sequence: TGTGCCAGCAGCCGCGCGGGGTACTCTGGAAACACCATATATTTT. Protein sequence: CASSRAGYSGNTIYF. The rearrangement joins TRBV6-2 or TRBV6-3 to TRBJ1-3; D uncertain. The ends were cut back, 6 bases at V and 0 bases at J, with 12 bases in the middle. Germline CDR1 and CDR2: MNHEY and SVGEGT. This CDR3 region has 15 residues.

The chain uses TRBV5-1 and TRBJ1-6; unclear D gene. Germline V gene sequence: CDR1 SGHRS, CDR2 YFSETQ. The V end was cut by 6 bases, the J end by 7 bases, with 14 bases between. This CDR3 is built from 14 residues. The CDR3 sequence: CASTVSPGNSPLHF. CDR3 DNA sequence: TGCGCCAGCACCGTCAGTCCTGGCAATTCACCCCTCCACTTT.

CDR3 nucleotides: TGTGCCAGCAGTGATCGGACAGCAGCCCAAGAGACCCAGTACTTC. Its protein is CASSDRTAAQETQYF. The rearrangement links TRBV6-1 to TRBJ2-5; a possible D gene is TRBD1 (6 bases). Germline V gives CDR1 MNHNS, CDR2 SASEGT. Trimming removed 3 bases from V and 1 base from J, with 12 bases in between. The CDR3 contains 15 residues.

This clone has a single count. CDR3 residues: CASSLVHRNTEAFF. CDR3 DNA: TGTGCCAGCAGCCTAGTCCATAGGAACACTGAAGCTTTCTTT. The chain links TRBV5-8 to TRBJ1-1; D is unresolved. CDR1 and CDR2 from the germline V gene are SGHTS and YDEGEE. The CDR3 length is 14 residues. The V end was cut by 4 bases, the J end by 1 base, with 11 bases between.

This clone appeared a single time. This chain joins TRBV12-3 or TRBV12-4 and TRBJ2-1, with TRBD1 matching over 7 bases. The CDR3 loop spans 11 amino acids. The V gene end was trimmed by 6 bases and the J gene end by 10 bases; junction bases not matched to a gene: 3. This chain's CDR3 is CASSRQGEQFF. The CDR3 bases are TGTGCCAGCAGCAGACAGGGCGAGCAGTTCTTC.

The chain is built from TRBV3-1 (or the pseudogene TRBV3-2) and TRBJ2-5; D call uncertain. The CDR3 has 12 residues. V was shortened by 4 bases and J by 5 bases, with 8 bases between the two germline ends. Per the germline V gene, CDR1 is LGHDT and CDR2 is YNNKEL (reference sequence). The DNA for the CDR3 is TGTGCCAGCAGCCGATTGAGTGAGACCCAGTACTTC. Encoded protein: CASSRLSETQYF.

The chain recombines TRBV5-4 with TRBJ2-3, with 8 bases identical to TRBD1. CDR1 SGHNT and CDR2 YYREEE come from the germline V gene (reference sequence). The CDR3 runs to 16 residues. The J segment lost 0 bases and the V segment lost 4 bases, leaving 7 bases of the junction unmatched. The CDR3 spells CASSLGTGSSTDTQYF. The CDR3 DNA reads TGTGCCAGCAGCCTAGGGACAGGCAGTAGCACAGATACGCAGTATTTT.

This chain links TRBV19 with TRBJ2-5, with 7 bases matching TRBD2. CDR1 LNHDA and CDR2 SQIVND come from the germline V gene (reference sequence). With 1 base clipped from V and 7 bases from J, the junction kept 12 bases outside the gene matches. The length of the CDR3 is 16 residues. CDR3: CASSIGGPGGYGTQYF. The CDR3 DNA reads TGTGCCAGTAGTATAGGAGGGCCGGGAGGTTATGGGACCCAGTACTTC.

The rearrangement uses TRBV29-1 and TRBJ1-1, with D perhaps TRBD1 (5 bases). The CDR3 totals 14 residues. Per germline, CDR1 SQVTM and CDR2 ANQGSEA. V was cut by 5 bases and J by 0 bases, with 13 bases left in between. Here the CDR3 reads CSVTRGGVNTEAFF. CDR3 coding DNA: TGCAGCGTTACCCGGGGGGGAGTGAACACTGAAGCTTTCTTT.

The chain carries TRBV30 and TRBJ2-7; 7 positions agree with TRBD2. This CDR3 is built from 14 residues. From germline, CDR1 is GTSNPN and CDR2 SVGIG (reference sequence). Losses at the gene ends were 3 bases for V and 0 bases for J; bases not matched to a gene: 5. CDR3 in amino acids: CAWRQGLTSYEQYF. The DNA of the CDR3 is TGTGCCTGGAGGCAGGGACTAACCTCCTACGAGCAGTACTTC.